This T cell receptor (beta chain) stems from a study of cytomegalovirus exposure and HLA in healthy donors. It was with 60 Vbeta and 13 Jbeta primers that the PCR ran. Assay: immunoSEQ multiplex PCR; the TCRdb copy retains only in-frame clones and omits some. Found here are fewer than 150,000 clones, about 75% of them singletons; the top ten hold 3.9%. This clone has more than one count but fewer than ten. J was trimmed by 4 bases and V by 0 bases; bases with no gene match: 8. The CDR3 contains 16 residues. Germline CDR1 SGHTS, CDR2 YDEGEE. The receptor was isolated from a man between 18 and 29 years old in good health and CMV-seronegative. V gene TRBV5-8 combines with J gene TRBJ2-7, with TRBD2 matching 9 bases. The sequenced material came from PBMCs. The CDR3 region has the DNA TGTGCCAGCAGCTTGGGGCTAGCGGGGACCGTTTACGAGCAGTACTTC. Its translation is CASSLGLAGTVYEQYF.